This TCR beta chain comes out of a study of blood T cell repertoires in COVID-19. Authors' analysis steps: Amplification of reference gene primers was used by the study to estimate nucleated cell counts. Some clones are missing from TCRdb's copy, which holds only in-frame ones; the method was immunoSEQ multiplex PCR. Clone size and the V and J calls come from that table; the DNA yielded D and trimming. Of roughly 430,000 clones listed, roughly 87% are singletons. CDR1 is KGHDR and CDR2 is SFDVKD in the germline V gene. The CDR3 loop spans 19 amino acids. V was clipped by 4 bases and J by 0 bases, with 21 bases between them.

The receptor's source is a woman in her 40s with acute COVID-19. The sample taken for sequencing was PBMCs or T cells enriched from blood (not recorded which). This chain joins TRBV24-1 and TRBJ2-1, with D perhaps TRBD2 (6 bases). The CDR3 region is CATSDPRVAGSSSYNEQFF. In DNA, the CDR3 is TGTGCCACCAGTGACCCTCGGGTGGCGGGGTCGAGCTCCTACAATGAGCAGTTCTTC.